These T cell receptor beta chains were read from a single sample in a study of blood T cell repertoires in COVID-19. This table comes from immunoSEQ multiplex PCR, and its TCRdb copy is limited to in-frame clones, with some not included. The sample lists around 460,000 clones; about 90% were seen once. Sample: peripheral blood. These receptors originate from a man between 18 and 29 years old with COVID-19, enrolled during active disease. The CDR3 runs from the conserved cysteine through the conserved F or W. D genes are given only for firm matches. Clone size is stated in some rows and not others, as once, few, many or a class when expanded.

CDR3aa	CDR3nt	abundance	v_gene	j_gene	d_gene
CASSGQGRNTIYF	TGTGCCAGCAGCGGACAAGGTAGAAACACCATATATTTT	.	TRBV11-3	TRBJ1-3	.
CASSLGQNSYEQYF	TGTGCCAGCAGCTTAGGGCAGAACTCCTACGAGCAGTACTTC	.	TRBV7-9	TRBJ2-7	.
CASSRASREGYEQYF	TGTGCCAGCAGCCGGGCGAGCCGGGAGGGTTACGAGCAGTACTTC	few	TRBV4-2	TRBJ2-7	TRBD2
CAWRPGGTYEQYF	TGTGCCTGGAGGCCGGGGGGGACGTACGAGCAGTACTTC	.	TRBV30	TRBJ2-7	TRBD2
CATSRERIAGPTDTQYF	TGTGCCACCAGCAGAGAACGGATAGCGGGACCCACAGATACGCAGTATTTT	.	TRBV15	TRBJ2-3	TRBD2
CATSRGADVGDEQYF	TGTGCCACCTCCCGGGGGGCGGACGTAGGGGACGAGCAGTACTTC	.	TRBV24-1	TRBJ2-7	.
CASSYLAGGETQYF	TGTGCCAGCAGTTACTTAGCGGGCGGCGAGACCCAGTACTTC	.	TRBV6-6	TRBJ2-5	TRBD2
CASSRGGAWTQYF	TGCGCCAGCAGCCGCGGGGGCGCGTGGACCCAGTACTTC	.	TRBV5-1	TRBJ2-5	.
CASSPMGGEGEQFF	TGTGCCAGCAGCCCAATGGGGGGAGAGGGCGAGCAGTTCTTC	once	TRBV7-3	TRBJ2-1	.
CASSESGGARTEAFF	TGTGCCAGCAGTGAGTCGGGGGGGGCGCGTACTGAAGCTTTCTTT	.	TRBV25-1	TRBJ1-1	.
CASSSRTGTDTQYF	TGTGCCAGCAGCTCCAGGACAGGCACAGATACGCAGTATTTT	.	TRBV7-2	TRBJ2-3	.
CASSQERGREAGALYNEQFF	TGTGCCAGCAGCCAAGAAAGGGGGCGCGAAGCGGGGGCATTATACAATGAGCAGTTCTTC	.	TRBV3-1/TRBV3-2	TRBJ2-1	.